The 27 T cell receptor beta chains presented below share a single source sample, sequenced in a study of blood T cells in healthy people across ages. Primers used in a second PCR of about 6 to 12 cycles were a sample-barcoded 5' primer and a J-beta primer mix. Via MiXCR, TCRdb re-called the 5' RACE reads, giving one row per CDR3 protein. The sample contains more than 700,000 distinct CDR3 sequences, around 45% of which appear only once. Sequenced material: blood. These receptors originate from an elderly man in good health.

This clonotype was recorded at least ten times. V usage is TRBV20-1 and J usage is TRBJ2-7, with D possibly TRBD1 on 6 matching bases. The germline V gene has CDR1 DFQATT and CDR2 SNEGSKA (reference sequence). Trimming removed 0 bases from V and 6 bases from J, with 15 bases in between. The CDR3 is made up of 14 amino acids. Here the CDR3 DNA reads TGCAGTGCTAGAGACCCCAGGGGAACGGCCGAGCAGTACTTC. Translation gives CSARDPRGTAEQYF.

In this sample, this clonotype turned up a few times. The chain uses TRBV27 and TRBJ2-7; TRBD2 matches at 10 bases. Losses at the gene ends were 7 bases for V and 0 bases for J; bases not matched to a gene: 9. Germline CDR1 and CDR2: MNHEY and SMNVEV (reference sequence). This CDR3 comprises 16 residues. As DNA, the CDR3 is TGTGCCAGCACGGGGCTAGCGGGAGCGAGCTCCTACGAGCAGTACTTC. It specifies CASTGLAGASSYEQYF.

The CDR3 loop reads CSVVGQLNTEAFF. The CDR3 DNA follows: TGCAGCGTTGTCGGCCAGTTGAACACTGAAGCTTTCTTT. The chain uses TRBV29-1 and TRBJ1-1, with D uncertain. V was shortened by 4 bases and J by 0 bases, with 9 bases between the two germline ends. The CDR3 length is 13 residues. The germline gives CDR1 SQVTM, CDR2 ANQGSEA.

In this sample, this clonotype turned up a few times. V gene TRBV7-9 combines with J gene TRBJ2-7; 7 bases agree with TRBD2. Per germline, CDR1 SEHNR and CDR2 FQNEAQ (reference sequence). J gave up 6 bases and V 5 bases, and 10 bases lay outside the gene matches. CDR3 length equals 14 residues. The CDR3 DNA reads as TGTGCCAGCAGCCCCGCCCTTACGGGGGGCGAGCAGTACTTC. Translating it yields CASSPALTGGEQYF.

This chain uses TRBV29-1 with TRBJ2-3, with 10 bases fitting TRBD1. The CDR3 consists of 14 residues. Germline lookup yields CDR1 SQVTM and CDR2 ANQGSEA. Trimming removed 7 bases from V and 6 bases from J; junction bases left unmatched: 10. CDR3 coding DNA: TGCAGCGCTGATACCGGGACAGGGGAGGATACGCAGTATTTT. This gives the protein CSADTGTGEDTQYF.

This clonotype was found many times. As DNA, the CDR3 is TGTGCCAGCAGCTTAGCGTGGGACAGCCTCTACGAGCAGTACTTC. Its protein product is CASSLAWDSLYEQYF. This chain joins TRBV7-2 and TRBJ2-7; 7 positions match TRBD1. There are 15 residues in the CDR3. Trimming cost V 0 bases and J 3 bases; bases outside gene matches: 5. Germline CDR1 is SGHTA and CDR2 is FQGNSA.

This chain links TRBV28 with TRBJ2-1; 8 bases line up with TRBD2. V shed 4 bases and J 15 bases; nucleotides not matched to a gene: 8. Germline CDR1 is MDHEN and CDR2 is SYDVKM. There are 12 residues in the CDR3. CDR3 region: CASSSNREGRFF. CDR3 nucleotides: TGTGCCAGCAGTTCCAATCGGGAGGGCCGGTTCTTC.

This chain uses TRBV7-8 with TRBJ2-2; unclear D gene. The CDR3 sequence is 14 residues long. Germline CDR1 reads SGHVS; CDR2 reads FQNEAQ. Trimming cost V 1 base and J 4 bases, with 7 bases left between them. The chain's CDR3 is CASSLGQRTGELFF. As DNA, the CDR3 is TGTGCCAGCAGCTTAGGGCAGCGCACCGGGGAGCTGTTTTTT.

This chain connects TRBV28 to TRBJ1-2; 9 nucleotides line up with TRBD1. Germline-derived CDR1 and CDR2 are MDHEN and SYDVKM. The CDR3 length is 14 residues. With 7 bases clipped from V and 4 bases from J, the junction kept 7 bases outside the gene matches. This chain's CDR3 is CASIFRGQGYGYTF. The CDR3, as DNA: TGTGCCAGCATCTTCAGGGGACAGGGCTATGGCTACACCTTC.

This clonotype was seen only a few times. V is TRBV20-1 and J is TRBJ2-1; 13 bases agree with TRBD2. Trimming took 0 bases from V and 7 from J; bases not matched to a gene: 3. The CDR3 is 15 amino acids. Germline loops: CDR1 DFQATT, CDR2 SNEGSKA (reference sequence). The CDR3 DNA reads TGCAGTGCTAGAGAACCGGGACTAGCGGGAAATGAGCAGTTCTTC. Translation gives CSAREPGLAGNEQFF.

The chain's CDR3 is CSVSPQGYTEAFF. As DNA, the CDR3 is TGCAGCGTTAGCCCACAGGGATACACTGAAGCTTTCTTT. The genes are TRBV29-1 and TRBJ1-1; the D gene is possibly TRBD1 (6 bases). The CDR3 runs to 13 residues. The germline V and J ends were trimmed by 5 bases and 3 bases, with 13 bases remaining between them. CDR1 is SQVTM and CDR2 is ANQGSEA in the germline V gene.

This clonotype appeared a few times. The V gene is TRBV20-1, the J gene TRBJ2-1; TRBD2 matches at 7 bases. The CDR3 is made up of 16 amino acids. V was pared by 0 bases and J by 2 bases, with 7 bases of the junction left unmatched. CDR1 is DFQATT, CDR2 SNEGSKA, per germline (reference sequence). The CDR3 loop is CSARDRSSGTYNEQFF. The CDR3 region has the DNA TGCAGTGCTAGAGATCGGTCCAGCGGGACCTACAATGAGCAGTTCTTC.

The V call is TRBV7-2, the J call TRBJ2-7, with D uncertain. The germline V and J ends were trimmed by 1 base and 5 bases, with 12 bases remaining between them. CDR1 SGHTA and CDR2 FQGNSA come from the germline V gene. The length of the CDR3 is 14 residues. The CDR3 here is CASSLDYSVNEQYF. CDR3 nucleotides: TGTGCCAGCAGCTTAGACTACAGTGTCAACGAGCAGTACTTC.

This chain joins TRBV6-1 and TRBJ1-6, with D unclear. Germline V gene sequence: CDR1 MNHNS, CDR2 SASEGT. The CDR3 extends over 15 amino acids. The germline V and J ends were trimmed by 1 base and 8 bases, with 12 bases remaining between them. CDR3 nucleotides: TGTGCCAGCAGTGAAGTGGCAGGTCGGCATTCACCCCTCCACTTT. It specifies CASSEVAGRHSPLHF.

The J gene is TRBJ2-1, the V gene TRBV4-1; the D is unclear. CDR1 and CDR2 from the germline V gene are MGHRA and YSYEKL. V shed 0 bases and J shed 7 bases, with 7 bases lying between them. CDR3 size: 13 residues. DNA of the CDR3: TGCGCCAGCAGCCAAGAAAGTAAAAATGAGCAGTTCTTC. This sequence encodes CASSQESKNEQFF.

This clonotype was seen only a few times. The chain links TRBV5-6 to TRBJ2-1; D possibly corresponds to TRBD2 (6 bases). CDR1 and CDR2 from the germline V gene are SGHDT and YYEEEE. V gave up 1 base and J gave up 10 bases, with 9 bases separating them. The CDR3 has 12 residues. The CDR3 sequence is CASSLRAGEQFF. The CDR3 DNA reads as TGTGCCAGCAGCTTGAGGGCGGGAGAGCAGTTCTTC.

The gene calls are TRBV7-2 and TRBJ2-7; TRBD2 matches at 15 bases. Germline CDR1 and CDR2: SGHTA and FQGNSA. The CDR3 consists of 17 residues. V dropped 5 bases and J dropped 2; count of bases not matched to a gene: 7. The CDR3 region is CASSVRGLAGGTYEQYF. CDR3 DNA: TGTGCCAGCAGCGTTAGGGGACTAGCGGGAGGTACCTACGAGCAGTACTTC.

The chain joins TRBV7-2 to TRBJ2-5; D perhaps matches TRBD2 (6 bases). The V end was cut by 2 bases, the J end by 4 bases, with 17 bases between. The CDR3 consists of 16 residues. Germline values: CDR1 SGHTA, CDR2 FQGNSA. CDR3 region: CASSLFAGSVGETQYF. As DNA, the CDR3 is TGTGCCAGCAGCTTATTTGCGGGAAGTGTTGGAGAGACCCAGTACTTC.

V and J are TRBV10-3 and TRBJ2-7, with 12 bases identical to TRBD1. With 4 bases clipped from V and 6 bases from J, the junction kept 7 bases outside the gene matches. CDR3 size: 15 residues. The germline V gene encodes CDR1 ENHRY and CDR2 SYGVKD. CDR3 loop: CAISVDGTGGSEQYF. The CDR3 DNA is TGTGCCATCAGTGTGGATGGGACAGGGGGCTCCGAGCAGTACTTC.

This clonotype was detected ten times or more. The chain has TRBV12-3 or TRBV12-4 and TRBJ2-1, with unresolved D. The CDR3 sequence is 15 residues long. The V end was cut by 5 bases, the J end by 0 bases, with 11 bases between. CDR3 bases: TGTGCCAGCAGTCCGGACGCAATCTCCTACAATGAGCAGTTCTTC. It yields the protein CASSPDAISYNEQFF.

The V gene is TRBV7-2, the J gene TRBJ1-3; D ambiguous. From germline, CDR1 is SGHTA and CDR2 FQGNSA. The CDR3 has 14 residues. V was cut by 5 bases and J by 5 bases, with 13 bases left in between. The CDR3 region is CASSPLETRNTIYF. DNA of the CDR3: TGTGCCAGCAGCCCACTCGAGACACGAAACACCATATATTTT.

This chain uses TRBV27 with TRBJ1-1; TRBD1 aligns across 7 bases. The CDR3 spans 16 residues. V was clipped by 4 bases and J by 1 base; unmatched bases: 9. The germline gives CDR1 MNHEY, CDR2 SMNVEV (reference sequence). CDR3 amino acids: CASSSRGGFRNTEAFF. The CDR3 nucleotides read TGTGCCAGCAGTTCTCGAGGGGGCTTTCGGAACACTGAAGCTTTCTTT.

V gene TRBV12-3 or TRBV12-4 combines with J gene TRBJ2-5; a possible D gene is TRBD1 (5 bases). The J call may be wrong; the DNA end is better matched by TRBJ2-7. This CDR3 contains 16 residues. The CDR3, as DNA: TGTGCCAGCAGTAATGAGCAAGGGGTGGCAAACTACGAGCAGTACTTC. Its translation: CASSNEQGVANYEQYF.

The chain is built from TRBV7-2 and TRBJ2-3; 7 nucleotides align to TRBD1. V trimming: 5 bases; J trimming: 5 bases; junction bases outside the gene matches: 4. Germline assignment: CDR1 SGHTA and CDR2 FQGNSA. This CDR3 has 13 residues. The CDR3 region is CASSPDREDTQYF. The CDR3 DNA is TGTGCCAGCAGCCCAGACAGGGAAGATACGCAGTATTTT.

The table lists this clonotype with a few counts. This sequence joins TRBV29-1 and TRBJ2-3; 7 bases match TRBD2. The CDR3 length is 15 residues. The trim removed 3 bases at V and 3 bases at J, leaving 9 bases unmatched. Germline values: CDR1 SQVTM, CDR2 ANQGSEA. CDR3 DNA sequence: TGCAGCGTTGAGACTTTCCTAGCGGCAACAGATACGCAGTATTTT. Its translation is CSVETFLAATDTQYF.

The gene calls are TRBV29-1 and TRBJ2-7; D may correspond to TRBD1 or TRBD2 (5 bases each). The CDR3 totals 13 residues. Germline V gene sequence: CDR1 SQVTM, CDR2 ANQGSEA. V lost 8 bases, J lost 7 bases, and 21 bases lay in between. The CDR3 region is CSFTGQVKGEQYF. The CDR3 DNA sequence: TGCAGCTTCACGGGGCAGGTCAAGGGGGAGCAGTACTTC.

This clonotype was picked up a small number of times. This rearrangement joins TRBV11-2 to TRBJ1-2; no clear D gene. From germline, CDR1 is SGHAT and CDR2 FQNNGV. The CDR3 covers 15 residues. Deletions cut 1 base from V and 2 bases from J, with 11 bases between. The chain's CDR3 is CASSLAPPGNYGYTF. The CDR3 DNA sequence: TGTGCCAGCAGCTTAGCGCCCCCCGGGAACTATGGCTACACCTTC.